The 32 T cell receptor beta chains below were found in one sample sequenced in a study of shared clonotypes between healthy human individuals. Data came from immunoSEQ multiplex PCR; TCRdb stores just in-frame clones and leaves some out. The data hold about 2,200,000 clones, with about 92% observed a single time. CD45RO-negative CD8 cells positively selected for CCR7 made up the naive population, which excluded terminally differentiated effector memory CD45RA+ cells. The sequencing input was naive CD8+ T cells from PBMCs. These receptors were collected from a man between 18 and 35 years old in good health. Some clones in this sample may be carry-over from other donors' samples.

In this sample, this clone turned up once. The V and J genes are TRBV28 and TRBJ2-7; a possible D gene is TRBD1 (5 bases). CDR1 is MDHEN and CDR2 is SYDVKM in the germline V gene. The CDR3 sequence is 15 residues long. V was cut by 3 bases and J by 3 bases, with 15 bases left in between. CDR3 sequence: CASSFPAGMSYEQYF. CDR3 in DNA: TGTGCCAGCAGTTTCCCGGCAGGGATGAGCTACGAGCAGTACTTC. Full variable domain (missing parts from reference TRBV28 and TRBJ2-7): DVKVTQSSRYLVKRTGEKVFLECVQDMDHENMFWYRQDPGLGLRLIYFSYDVKMKEKGDIPEGYSVSREKKERFSLILESASTNQTSMYLCASSFPAGMSYEQYFGPGTRLTVT.

The CDR3 loop reads CASSPGGPYEQYF. The DNA of the CDR3 is TGTGCCAGCAGCCCAGGGGGCCCCTACGAGCAGTACTTC. The chain is built from TRBV28 and TRBJ2-7; 8 bases fit TRBD1. CDR1 is MDHEN and CDR2 is SYDVKM in the germline V gene. J gave up 2 bases and V 6 bases, and 3 bases lay outside the gene matches. The CDR3 is 13 amino acids.

This chain uses TRBV7-9 with TRBJ1-2, with 8 bases that match TRBD1. Germline V gene sequence: CDR1 SEHNR, CDR2 FQNEAQ (reference sequence). Germline trimming cut 6 bases from V and 2 bases from J; bases unmatched to any gene: 8. CDR3 size: 15 residues. The CDR3 protein is CASREQGEFNYGYTF. Here the CDR3 DNA reads TGTGCCAGCAGAGAACAGGGGGAATTCAACTATGGCTACACCTTC.

V usage is TRBV5-1 and J usage is TRBJ1-1; D is unclear. Trimming took off 3 bases at V and 1 base at J, with 10 bases between the two ends. CDR1 is SGHRS, CDR2 YFSETQ, per germline. CDR3 length equals 14 residues. CDR3 bases: TGCGCCAGCAGCTATGACGGCCCGAACACTGAAGCTTTCTTT. Translated: CASSYDGPNTEAFF.

The count of this clone is one. V usage is TRBV27 and J usage is TRBJ2-3, with TRBD2 as a possible D gene (5 bases). The germline gives CDR1 MNHEY, CDR2 SMNVEV (reference sequence). The CDR3 spans 18 residues. V lost 2 bases to trimming and J lost 0 bases, with 18 bases between them. The CDR3 protein is CASSLRPMIGISTDTQYF. The CDR3 DNA reads TGTGCCAGCAGTTTAAGGCCCATGATCGGGATTAGCACAGATACGCAGTATTTT.

The chain carries TRBV28 and TRBJ1-1; weak D call: TRBD1 (6 bases). The CDR3 totals 17 residues. Between the trimmed V and J ends, which lost 2 bases and 8 bases, there was a span of 24 bases. Germline V lookup: CDR1 MDHEN, CDR2 SYDVKM. The CDR3 is CASSLGYGGSSGSEAFF. CDR3 sequence (DNA): TGTGCCAGCAGTTTAGGGTATGGGGGCTCTAGTGGCAGCGAAGCTTTCTTT.

This clone was seen a single time. The chain uses TRBV4-1 and TRBJ2-1; 10 bases fit TRBD2. CDR1 is MGHRA, CDR2 YSYEKL, per germline. This CDR3 is 17 amino acids long. J lost 0 bases, V lost 6 bases, and 8 bases had no gene match. CDR3 sequence reads: CASSGLAGDPSYNEQFF. CDR3 nucleotides: TGCGCCAGCAGTGGTCTAGCGGGAGATCCCTCCTACAATGAGCAGTTCTTC.

J is TRBJ1-2 and V is TRBV20-1; D is perhaps TRBD1 (5 bases). CDR1 and CDR2 from the germline V gene are DFQATT and SNEGSKA (reference sequence). CDR3 length equals 11 residues. V lost 5 bases, J lost 6 bases, and 10 bases lay in between. Written as DNA, the CDR3 is TGCAGTGCTGTTCAGGGAAATGGCTACACCTTC. Translated: CSAVQGNGYTF.

The rearrangement joins TRBV9 to TRBJ1-5; D is unresolved. This CDR3 spans 16 amino acids. V lost 4 bases and J lost 12, with 26 bases in between. Germline CDR1 is SGDLS and CDR2 is YYNGEE. The CDR3 sequence: CASSSGEFIGEGVQHF. DNA for the CDR3: TGTGCCAGCAGCTCCGGTGAGTTTATCGGGGAGGGAGTCCAGCATTTT.

This clone occurred once. V usage is TRBV7-8 and J usage is TRBJ2-3; D is unresolved. The germline gives CDR1 SGHVS, CDR2 FQNEAQ. This CDR3 region has 15 residues. The V end was cut by 7 bases, the J end by 0 bases, with 14 bases between. The CDR3: CASKQTPPSTDTQYF. The CDR3 DNA is TGTGCCAGCAAGCAGACACCTCCTAGCACAGATACGCAGTATTTT.

The chain carries TRBV9 and TRBJ2-7; D possibly uses TRBD1 or TRBD2 (6 bases each). V lost 4 bases and J 4 bases, leaving 15 bases between the germline ends. The CDR3 covers 14 residues. Germline V gene data show CDR1 as SGDLS and CDR2 as YYNGEE. CDR3 sequence reads: CASSPAGHPYEQYF. In DNA, the CDR3 is TGTGCCAGCAGCCCCGCGGGACACCCTTACGAGCAGTACTTC.

This clone was seen once. This chain connects TRBV5-1 to TRBJ1-2; 8 positions match TRBD1. The trim removed 4 bases at V and 4 bases at J, leaving 9 bases unmatched. The CDR3 length is 15 residues. CDR1 and CDR2 from the germline V gene are SGHRS and YFSETQ. The CDR3 loop reads CASSPGGPRSYGYTF. CDR3 nucleotide sequence: TGCGCCAGCAGCCCAGGGGGCCCTAGGAGCTATGGCTACACCTTC.

J is TRBJ1-4 and V is TRBV5-1; D uncertain. The CDR3 sequence is 15 residues long. Germline CDR1 is SGHRS and CDR2 is YFSETQ. Trimming took 0 bases from V and 0 from J, leaving 6 bases between them. The CDR3 nucleotides are TGCGCCAGCAGCTTGGAAACCGCAACTAATGAAAAACTGTTTTTT. Its protein product is CASSLETATNEKLFF.

This chain joins TRBV5-1 and TRBJ2-4, with 9 bases matching TRBD1. Germline V lookup: CDR1 SGHRS, CDR2 YFSETQ. The CDR3 loop spans 16 amino acids. V lost 0 bases, J lost 3 bases, and 4 bases stayed unmatched. The chain's CDR3 is CASSLATGGDKNIQYF. Here the CDR3 DNA reads TGCGCCAGCAGCTTGGCGACAGGGGGTGACAAAAACATTCAGTACTTC.

The chain joins TRBV29-1 to TRBJ1-1; D is possibly TRBD1 (6 bases). Per the germline V gene, CDR1 is SQVTM and CDR2 is ANQGSEA. CDR3 length: 14 residues. V was cut by 3 bases and J by 3 bases, with 14 bases left in between. CDR3 nucleotide sequence: TGCAGCGTTGAGTCAAAACAGGGTGACACTGAAGCTTTCTTT. The encoded protein is CSVESKQGDTEAFF.

V is TRBV27 and J is TRBJ2-3, with D perhaps being TRBD1 or TRBD2 (5 bases each). From germline, CDR1 is MNHEY and CDR2 SMNVEV (reference sequence). Trimming took 7 bases from V and 2 from J, leaving 16 bases between them. CDR3 length: 15 amino acids. For the CDR3, the DNA is TGTGCCAGCACCCCTGGGGGAGAACTCACAGATACGCAGTATTTT. This translates into CASTPGGELTDTQYF.

V usage is TRBV4-3 and J usage is TRBJ2-7, with 7 bases lining up with TRBD1. V shed 2 bases, J shed 3 bases, and the junction held 10 bases outside the gene matches. This CDR3 region has 16 residues. CDR1 is LGHNA, CDR2 YSLEER, per germline. The CDR3 spells CASSQSRGGNIYEQYF. The DNA of the CDR3 is TGCGCCAGCAGCCAAAGCCGAGGGGGCAATATCTACGAGCAGTACTTC.

Regarding this clone: The sample holds other DNA sequences that translate to the same CDR3. The chain couples TRBV28 to TRBJ2-7, with D possibly matching TRBD2 (6 bases). The CDR3 has 14 amino acids. From germline, CDR1 is MDHEN and CDR2 SYDVKM. V lost 3 bases to trimming and J lost 2 bases, with 11 bases between them. DNA of the CDR3: TGTGCCAGCAGTTTGACTGGCGGGACCTACGAGCAGTACTTC. The encoded protein is CASSLTGGTYEQYF.

This clone came up once. The chain is built from TRBV7-9 and TRBJ2-7, with TRBD2 identical over 12 bases. V lost 5 bases, J lost 7 bases, and 9 bases stayed unmatched. Per germline, CDR1 SEHNR and CDR2 FQNEAQ (reference sequence). The CDR3 has 15 residues. CDR3 in DNA: TGTGCCAGCAGCCCTGGACTAGCGGGAATGGGTGAGCAGTACTTC. Amino acid sequence: CASSPGLAGMGEQYF.

The rearrangement links TRBV28 to TRBJ1-5, with TRBD1 as a possible D gene (5 bases). The germline V and J ends were trimmed by 4 bases and 9 bases, with 7 bases remaining between them. Germline assignment: CDR1 MDHEN and CDR2 SYDVKM. The CDR3 is 11 residues long. CDR3 coding DNA: TGTGCCAGCAGTTGGGGGACGCCCCAGCATTTT. Amino acid sequence: CASSWGTPQHF.

The chain recombines TRBV7-9 with TRBJ2-7, with 8 bases aligning to TRBD1. V lost 0 bases and J lost 0; bases outside the gene matches: 10. CDR3 size: 18 residues. Germline V gene lookup returns CDR1 SEHNR and CDR2 FQNEAQ (reference sequence). The CDR3 sequence is CASSLAFQGTGGSYEQYF. The CDR3 DNA follows: TGTGCCAGCAGCTTAGCGTTTCAAGGGACAGGCGGCTCCTACGAGCAGTACTTC.

The chain couples TRBV27 to TRBJ2-1; D possibly corresponds to TRBD1 (5 bases). The CDR3 contains 15 residues. Germline V gene data show CDR1 as MNHEY and CDR2 as SMNVEV (reference sequence). The V and J ends lost 0 bases and 4 bases respectively, with 10 bases between them. The CDR3 region has the DNA TGTGCCAGCAGTTTATCGTGGACACCATACAATGAGCAGTTCTTC. Translation: CASSLSWTPYNEQFF.

The chain couples TRBV29-1 to TRBJ2-3; 7 nucleotides agree with TRBD1. Germline CDR1 and CDR2: SQVTM and ANQGSEA. Trimming took 6 bases from V and 3 from J; bases not matched to a gene: 6. CDR3 size: 13 residues. CDR3 protein: CSVGDRETDTQYF. The CDR3 coding sequence is TGCAGCGTGGGGGACAGAGAGACAGATACGCAGTATTTT.

This CDR3 is CASSRDNYEQYF. For the CDR3, the DNA is TGTGCCAGCAGTCGGGACAACTACGAGCAGTACTTC. This chain joins TRBV27 and TRBJ2-7; D is perhaps TRBD1 (6 bases). CDR1 is MNHEY, CDR2 SMNVEV, per germline (reference sequence). This CDR3 region has 12 residues. V lost 5 bases and J lost 3, with 8 bases in between.

A remark on this clone: The same CDR3 is also encoded by other DNA sequences in this sample. CDR3 in DNA: TGTGCCAGCAGTTTAGGGAGGGCCTACGAGCAGTACTTC. It specifies CASSLGRAYEQYF. The genes are TRBV27 and TRBJ2-7; 7 bases match TRBD2. The V gene's germline CDR1 is MNHEY and CDR2 SMNVEV (reference sequence). Germline trimming cut 2 bases from V and 2 bases from J; bases unmatched to any gene: 0. CDR3 length: 13 residues.

This chain links TRBV12-5 with TRBJ2-1; no definite D call. Germline V gene lookup returns CDR1 LGHNT and CDR2 FRNRAP. This CDR3 contains 14 residues. V gave up 4 bases and J gave up 6 bases, with 13 bases separating them. CDR3 coding DNA: TGTGCTAGTGGTTCCTTAGACATTCCCAATGAGCAGTTCTTC. The encoded protein is CASGSLDIPNEQFF. The full variable domain, its missing parts supplied by reference TRBV12-5 and TRBJ2-1, is DARVTQTPRHKVTEMGQEVTMRCQPILGHNTVFWYRQTMMQGLELLAYFRNRAPLDDSGMPKDRFSAEMPDATLATLKIQPSEPRDSAVYFCASGSLDIPNEQFFGPGTRLTVL.

V and J are TRBV7-8 and TRBJ2-3; unclear D gene. Trimming took off 5 bases at V and 5 bases at J, with 14 bases between the two ends. This CDR3 spans 14 amino acids. Germline assignment: CDR1 SGHVS and CDR2 FQNEAQ. DNA for the CDR3: TGTGCCAGCAGCCCCCCCCGGATGAGAGATACGCAGTATTTT. Amino acid sequence: CASSPPRMRDTQYF. Looking up the rest from reference TRBV7-8 and TRBJ2-3 gives the full variable domain: GAGVSQSPRYKVAKRGQDVALRCDPISGHVSLFWYQQALGQGPEFLTYFQNEAQLDKSGLPSDRFFAERPEGSVSTLKIQRTQQEDSAVYLCASSPPRMRDTQYFGPGTRLTVL.

The chain couples TRBV7-6 to TRBJ2-1; 9 nucleotides agree with TRBD2. Germline V CDR1 and CDR2: SGHVS, FNYEAQ. The ends lost 2 bases at V and 5 bases at J; junction bases unmatched: 4. CDR3 length equals 15 residues. The CDR3 bases are TGTGCCAGCAGCTTATTGTCTAGCGGGAACAATGAGCAGTTCTTC. This codes for CASSLLSSGNNEQFF.

The chain joins TRBV9 to TRBJ2-7; D gene unclear. Looked up from germline, CDR1 is SGDLS and CDR2 is YYNGEE. This CDR3 spans 12 amino acids. V was trimmed by 4 bases and J by 5 bases, leaving 10 bases between them. The CDR3 nucleotides are TGTGCCAGCAGCCCACGTCAGGACGAGCAGTACTTC. It specifies CASSPRQDEQYF.

This sequence joins TRBV10-3 and TRBJ2-1; D remains unclear. V was trimmed by 10 bases and J by 7 bases, leaving 17 bases between them. CDR3 length: 13 amino acids. Germline values: CDR1 ENHRY, CDR2 SYGVKD. CDR3 coding DNA: TGTGCCACCACCGCAGGAGTCAAGAATGAGCAGTTCTTC. Protein: CATTAGVKNEQFF.

The chain combines TRBV7-7 with TRBJ2-5; TRBD2 matches 7 bases. The V gene's germline CDR1 is SSHAT and CDR2 FNYEAQ (reference sequence). V gave up 2 bases and J gave up 5 bases; unmatched junction bases: 17. The length of the CDR3 is 18 residues. The chain's CDR3 is CASSLILSGRTSRETQYF. The DNA for the CDR3 is TGTGCCAGCAGCTTAATTTTGTCGGGGAGGACTAGTAGGGAGACCCAGTACTTC.

Notes on this clone: Other nucleotide sequences from this sample produce the same CDR3. J is TRBJ2-1 and V is TRBV9; TRBD2 matches at 9 bases. In germline, CDR1 is SGDLS, CDR2 YYNGEE. The V segment lost 4 bases and the J segment 3 bases; nucleotides outside the gene matches: 5. This CDR3 has 15 amino acids. CDR3 DNA sequence: TGTGCCAGCAGCCCGAGCGGGGGGAGCTACAATGAGCAGTTCTTC. This codes for CASSPSGGSYNEQFF. Combining the CDR3 with reference TRBV9 and TRBJ2-1 gives the whole variable domain DSGVTQTPKHLITATGQRVTLRCSPRSGDLSVYWYQQSLDQGLQFLIQYYNGEERAKGNILERFSAQQFPDLHSELNLSSLELGDSALYFCASSPSGGSYNEQFFGPGTRLTVL.